The clone carrying this TCR beta chain was picked up one time. Its target is not known. The V gene's germline CDR1 is MNHNS and CDR2 SASEGT. The CDR3 is made up of 15 amino acids. The germline V and J ends were trimmed by 8 bases and 6 bases, with 20 bases remaining between them. Here immunoSEQ multiplex PCR was the method, and the copy in TCRdb shows in-frame clones only, minus some. The table lists tens of thousands of clones, about four fifths of them singletons, with over 15% in the top ten. This specimen comes from a study of radiotherapy plus CTLA-4 blockade in lung cancer. Study findings and constraints: In blood, tumor-derived TCR clones expanded after radiotherapy plus ipilimumab.

Patients had chemo-refractory metastatic non-small-cell lung cancer and received focal radiation plus CTLA-4 blockade that used ipilimumab. The specimen was peripheral blood, collected from a patient treated with radiotherapy plus ipilimumab. This clonotype was sampled from a human donor with non-small cell lung cancer that progressed on radiotherapy plus ipilimumab. This chain joins TRBV6-1 and TRBJ2-4; D assignment may be TRBD1 or TRBD2 (6 bases each). This CDR3 reads CASDEGGGRGNIQYF. The CDR3 region has the DNA TGTGCCAGCGATGAAGGAGGGGGGCGAGGAAACATTCAGTACTTC.